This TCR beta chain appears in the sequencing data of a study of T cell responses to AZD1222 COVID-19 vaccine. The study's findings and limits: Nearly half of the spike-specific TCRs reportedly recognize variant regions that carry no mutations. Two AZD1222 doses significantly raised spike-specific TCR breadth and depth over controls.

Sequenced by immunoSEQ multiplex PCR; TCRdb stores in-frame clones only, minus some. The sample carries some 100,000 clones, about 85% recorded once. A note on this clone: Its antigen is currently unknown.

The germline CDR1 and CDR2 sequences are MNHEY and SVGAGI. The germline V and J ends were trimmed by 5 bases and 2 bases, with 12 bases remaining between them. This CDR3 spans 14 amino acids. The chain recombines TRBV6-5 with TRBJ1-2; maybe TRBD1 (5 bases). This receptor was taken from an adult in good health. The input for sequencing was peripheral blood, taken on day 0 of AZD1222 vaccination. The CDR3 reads CASSRGGGNYGYTF. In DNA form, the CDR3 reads TGTGCCAGCAGTCGAGGCGGGGGGAACTATGGCTACACCTTC.